What follows are 4 T cell receptor beta chains derived from one specimen sequenced in a study of T cells after yellow fever vaccination. TCRdb reprocessed the 5' RACE reads with MiXCR, giving one entry per CDR3 protein. The sample has roughly 150,000 distinct CDR3 sequences, about 6.9% seen once. Sequences were derived from CD4+ T cells sorted from PBMCs, sampled 10 days after the yellow fever booster vaccination. These receptors all stem from a young man who received the YFV17D yellow fever vaccine.

This clonotype has ten or more counts. The V and J genes are TRBV6-2 or TRBV6-3 and TRBJ2-7, with D unresolved. V lost 2 bases and J 0 bases, leaving 5 bases between the germline ends. The CDR3 sequence is 13 residues long. Germline loops: CDR1 MNHEY, CDR2 SVGEGT. This CDR3 reads CASSYHTSYEQYF. Here the CDR3 DNA reads TGTGCCAGCAGTTACCACACCTCCTACGAGCAGTACTTC.

This clonotype was observed a handful of times. V usage is TRBV25-1 and J usage is TRBJ2-7, with 7 positions matching TRBD1. V shed 6 bases, J shed 0 bases, and the junction held 5 bases outside the gene matches. The CDR3 has 14 residues. Germline V gene lookup returns CDR1 MGHDK and CDR2 SYGVNS. CDR3 coding DNA: TGTGCCAGCAGAGGACAGGATCTCTCCTACGAGCAGTACTTC. This translates into CASRGQDLSYEQYF.

This clonotype has ten or more counts. This rearrangement joins TRBV14 to TRBJ1-3; no clear D. This CDR3 is 17 amino acids long. Trimming cost V 2 bases and J 1 base, with 15 bases left between them. Germline CDR1 is SGHDN and CDR2 is FVKESK. CDR3: CASSQLASQLSGNTIYF. CDR3 coding DNA: TGTGCCAGCAGCCAATTGGCTTCGCAGTTGTCTGGAAACACCATATATTTT.

Only a few counts were recorded for this clonotype. V usage is TRBV7-9 and J usage is TRBJ1-2; no definite D call. With 7 bases removed from V and 6 bases from J, the gap between germline ends came to 15 bases. CDR1 and CDR2 (germline): SEHNR, FQNEAQ (reference sequence). This CDR3 region has 13 residues. The CDR3 loop is CASTVFGHDGYTF. The CDR3 bases are TGTGCCAGCACCGTCTTTGGGCACGATGGCTACACCTTC.